These 8 T cell receptor beta chains share one sample of origin, sequenced in a study of T-cell reconstitution after alpha-beta-depleted transplantation in children. Unique molecular identifiers were incorporated into the prepared TCRbeta library. TCRdb re-called the PCR reads with MiXCR, one entry per CDR3 protein. The sample carries 800,000 to 1,000,000 distinct CDR3 sequences, about 31% recorded once. This specimen was PBMCs, mostly from graft donor cells, taken 360 days after TCRalphabeta/CD19-depleted stem cell transplant. The receptors were gathered from a boy under three years old who had a stem cell transplant for SCID, so the T cells may come from the graft donor.

This clonotype appeared a single time. This sequence joins TRBV6-2 or TRBV6-3 and TRBJ1-2; 7 positions match TRBD1. The germline CDR1 and CDR2 sequences are MNHEY and SVGEGT. V lost 7 bases, J lost 3 bases, and 17 bases stayed unmatched. This CDR3 contains 17 residues. The CDR3 sequence: CASTPTTGRKRDYGYTF. CDR3 DNA sequence: TGTGCCAGCACCCCAACGACAGGGCGGAAGCGCGACTATGGCTACACCTTC.

For this clonotype: The germline gene is not matched at one end of the junction; a read error may be the cause. The rearrangement joins TRBV7-9 to TRBJ1-2, with 10 bases fitting TRBD1. Germline V gives CDR1 SEHNR, CDR2 FQNEAQ (reference sequence). The CDR3 extends over 9 amino acids. The CDR3, as DNA: TGTGCCAGCAGCCTGGACAGGGGGTTC. Translated, it gives CASSLDRGF.

This clonotype was observed a handful of times. J is TRBJ2-1 and V is TRBV7-9, with D tentatively TRBD1 (5 bases). The germline CDR1 and CDR2 sequences are SEHNR and FQNEAQ (reference sequence). The length of the CDR3 is 16 residues. V was cut by 5 bases and J by 0 bases, with 14 bases left in between. CDR3 DNA: TGTGCCAGCAGCCCGAAGGGGCAAAGCTCCTACAATGAGCAGTTCTTC. Its translation is CASSPKGQSSYNEQFF.

The V call is TRBV10-3, the J call TRBJ1-2; perhaps TRBD1 as D (5 bases). CDR1 and CDR2 from the germline V gene are ENHRY and SYGVKD. CDR3 size: 18 residues. Trimming shortened V by 0 bases and J by 3 bases, and 20 bases separated the two germline ends. This CDR3 is CAISESKGGGPAHYGYTF. CDR3 nucleotide sequence: TGTGCCATCAGTGAGTCGAAAGGTGGGGGACCAGCACACTATGGCTACACCTTC.

The genes are TRBV28 and TRBJ2-1; D not certain. Germline-derived CDR1 and CDR2 are MDHEN and SYDVKM. V was cut by 9 bases and J by 6 bases, with 12 bases left in between. CDR3 size: 12 residues. CDR3 sequence: CARGPASNEQFF. CDR3 in DNA: TGTGCCAGGGGCCCCGCCAGCAATGAGCAGTTCTTC. Using reference TRBV28 and TRBJ2-1 for the parts outside the CDR3, the full variable domain is DVKVTQSSRYLVKRTGEKVFLECVQDMDHENMFWYRQDPGLGLRLIYFSYDVKMKEKGDIPEGYSVSREKKERFSLILESASTNQTSMYLCARGPASNEQFFGPGTRLTVL.

The chain couples TRBV3-1 to TRBJ2-5, with D tentatively TRBD2 (6 bases). The V end lost 4 bases, the J end lost 5 bases, and 23 bases lay between the germline ends. Per the germline V gene, CDR1 is LGHDT and CDR2 is YNNKEL (reference sequence). The CDR3 is 17 amino acids. In nucleotides, the CDR3 is TGTGCCAGCAGCCCCCGGAGGGGCGATGCTCTAGCGGAGACCCAGTACTTC. Amino acids: CASSPRRGDALAETQYF.

This clonotype was detected many times. The rearrangement links TRBV13 to TRBJ2-7, with TRBD1 as a possible D gene (6 bases). Germline assignment: CDR1 PRHDT and CDR2 FYEKMQ (reference sequence). V was shortened by 4 bases and J by 3 bases, with 13 bases between the two germline ends. The CDR3 is made up of 14 amino acids. The CDR3 spells CASSYSGVDYEQYF. CDR3 sequence (DNA): TGTGCCAGCAGCTACTCAGGGGTGGACTACGAGCAGTACTTC.

This clonotype was recorded a few times. The chain links TRBV6-5 to TRBJ2-5, with D possibly being TRBD1 or TRBD2 (5 bases each). V was clipped by 0 bases and J by 0 bases, with 8 bases between them. CDR3 length: 15 residues. Germline CDR1 MNHEY, CDR2 SVGAGI. The chain's CDR3 is CASSYSWGNQETQYF. The DNA of the CDR3 is TGTGCCAGCAGTTACTCATGGGGGAACCAAGAGACCCAGTACTTC.